This record looks at one TCR beta chain sequence and its context. The target antigen is unknown. This sample was included in a study of Tregs in tolerant kidney transplant recipients. Germline loops: CDR1 SGHVS, CDR2 FQNEAQ. The V gene lost 6 bases and the J gene lost 3 bases, with 17 bases spanning the gap. This CDR3 comprises 16 residues. Mixed chimerism was transient after nonmyeloablative marrow transplants from related graft donors. Points from the study as a whole: Findings come from small patient numbers and require larger validation.

Generated by immunoSEQ multiplex PCR, the TCRdb table keeps only in-frame clones and is missing some. The sample lists 95,000 or so clones, over 85% occurring once. The V gene is TRBV7-8, the J gene TRBJ2-2; D may be TRBD2 (7 bases). The origin of this receptor is a human patient who received a combined kidney and bone marrow transplant. Some T cells may be supplied by the graft donor. Sequences were derived from CD4+ T cells from blood (PBMCs), sampled 12 months after the transplant. CDR3: CASSGSRGPYTGELFF. CDR3 nucleotide sequence: TGTGCCAGCAGTGGGTCGCGGGGGCCTTACACCGGGGAGCTGTTTTTT. The full variable domain, its missing parts supplied by reference TRBV7-8 and TRBJ2-2, is GAGVSQSPRYKVAKRGQDVALRCDPISGHVSLFWYQQALGQGPEFLTYFQNEAQLDKSGLPSDRFFAERPEGSVSTLKIQRTQQEDSAVYLCASSGSRGPYTGELFFGEGSRLTVL.